Described below is a single T cell receptor beta chain sequence and its context. The authors' processing: It was from reference gene primer amplification that nucleated cell counts were estimated. The repertoire was sequenced with immunoSEQ multiplex PCR; TCRdb's copy has only in-frame clones and lacks some. V, J and clone size were drawn from that table, and D and trimming were deduced from the DNA. The data contain about 210,000 clones, approximately 82% of them singletons. These data originate in a study of blood T cell repertoires in COVID-19. The sequence derives from a man aged 45 to 65 with active or convalescent COVID-19. Sequencing was done on a sample of peripheral blood.

CDR3 sequence (DNA): TGTGCCAGCAGCGGACTGACTAGCGGAGAACTTAATGAGCAGTTCTTC. Amino acids: CASSGLTSGELNEQFF. The chain links TRBV9 to TRBJ2-1, with 9 bases fitting TRBD2. The germline V gene has CDR1 SGDLS and CDR2 YYNGEE. The CDR3 covers 16 residues. J gave up 7 bases and V 3 bases, and 11 bases lay outside the gene matches.